This T cell receptor (beta chain) was observed in a study of T cell repertoires in cytomegalovirus infection. Across the whole study: Alongside well-studied HLA-B-restricted CMV epitopes, recently identified HLA-C-restricted CMV epitopes were also used. It was the public TCR beta signatures that indicated both CMV infection and matching HLA type. Overall study findings and caveats: There were HLA-C-restricted CMV-specific TCR beta clonotypes dominating the ex vivo response. Carriage of CMV together with the relevant HLA was identifiable through cumulative public TCR beta family frequency.

This clonotype showed up many times. Its antigen is currently unknown. In TCRdb, the reads were re-called with MiXCR into one record per CDR3 protein. The data show some 150,000 distinct CDR3 sequences, with more than 30% seen just once and 45% to 60% held by the top ten. V lost 5 bases and J lost 6; bases outside the gene matches: 4. Germline-derived CDR1 and CDR2 are SGHTA and FQGTGA. The CDR3 runs to 13 residues. The source of this sequence is a human donor in good health (CMV status not recorded). Some clones in this sample may be carry-over from other donors' samples. This sequence joins TRBV7-3 and TRBJ2-1; 7 nucleotides line up with TRBD1. This specimen consisted of CD8+ T cells from cultured PBMCs, obtained from culture after CMV antigen stimulation. CDR3 loop: CASSLGTVNEQFF. CDR3 nucleotide sequence: TGTGCCAGCAGCCTAGGGACAGTCAATGAGCAGTTCTTC.